Sequencing of this TCR beta chain was carried out in a study of T cell responses to AZD1222 COVID-19 vaccine. Libraries were prepared by immunoSEQ multiplex PCR; TCRdb keeps only in-frame clonotypes and omits some of them. Of approximately 100,000 clones in the sample, around 87% were seen once. The ends lost 1 base at V and 4 bases at J; junction bases unmatched: 6. Germline CDR1 and CDR2: SEHNR and FQNEAQ (reference sequence). The length of the CDR3 is 17 residues. Points on this clone: What it binds is not known.

Study-level points and caveats: The repertoires were collected only after the peak T cell response. White British people made up most donors, females outnumbered males, and clonal diversity was possibly underestimated.

The chain is built from TRBV7-9 and TRBJ2-1; 11 bases fit TRBD2. The receptor was isolated from an adult who received the AZD1222 COVID-19 vaccine. The source was peripheral blood, collected 28 days after the second AZD1222 dose. For the CDR3, the DNA is TGTGCCAGCAGCTTAGGTTCTAGCGGGGGGTTTTACAATGAGCAGTTCTTC. This gives the protein CASSLGSSGGFYNEQFF.